Sequencing of this TCR beta chain was carried out in a study of beta chain features in type 1 diabetes (dated by TCRdb to the late 2010s). Regarding the complete study: No differences in mean age, gender distribution, total cell number or subset yield were found between patients and healthy donors. A total of roughly 100 million sorted cells were examined across all samples, and the number of cells per subset was strongly correlated with RNA yield. The study compared TCRB repertoires of sorted circulating CD4+ T cell subsets between recently diagnosed type 1 diabetes patients and matched healthy donors. Regulatory and stem cell-like memory subsets were isolated from only 8 patients and roughly eight healthy donors, whereas naive and central memory subsets came from all 30 or so donors. The paper's findings and limits, for the study overall: Because small numbers of individuals were included in the HLA sub-analyses, any influence of HLA type on TCRB rearrangement was left unresolved. Type 1 diabetes patients showed a moderate but significant shortening of TCRB CDR3 length in all four CD4+ subsets. Because cDNA was sequenced instead of genomic DNA, highly expressing activated cells could be over-represented, though the groups showed no difference in activation or CD3 levels. Fewer insertions and more nucleotide deletions at VDJ recombination sites were observed in patients with type 1 diabetes, implying thymic rearrangement abnormalities. Shorter templates might have been favored by PCR, but patient and control samples were amplified and corrected together, so both groups would have been affected equally by any skew. The naive, central memory and regulatory TCRB repertoires appeared to resemble one another more closely among patients than among healthy donors.

The entire amount of isolated RNA was reverse transcribed using the High Capacity cDNA Reverse Transcription Kit, so the sequenced TCRB transcripts were expressed ones. Deep immunoSEQ sequencing was applied to naive, central memory and regulatory T cell samples, giving an average of around 4 million total reads per sample. Sorted cells were lysed in RLT buffer, and RNA was extracted using DNase-treated RNeasy Micro or Mini kits according to cell number. To prevent cross-contamination, every cell subset was processed on its own, while patient and healthy donor samples were processed together. TCRB sequences were amplified from cDNA with the immunoSEQ multiplex PCR, producing 87-bp fragments spanning the CDR3 region. Amplicons were sequenced on the Illumina HiSeq platform. The paper's processing steps were these. Synthetic template baselines were used to correct PCR bias computationally, reads within Hamming distance 2 were collapsed, and singletons that could not be merged were discarded. Reads were aligned against IMGT to assign V, D and J genes, CDR3 length and insertions or deletions at six rearrangement sites. Clonotype counts were normalized to sorted cell number within each subset before computing true diversity and Gini coefficients with the tcR R package. The overlap coefficient, calculated on TCRB nucleotide sequences, was used to measure repertoire sharing. What TCRdb holds here is the immuneACCESS table cut down to in-frame rearrangements. Part of the clones is not present; checked against another copy, under half of the missing clones reflect an unresolved V gene, and the others are unexplained. V, J and clone size are taken as reported in that table, and D and trimming were inferred from the DNA itself. Present in this sample are around 70,000 clones, 49% of which were seen just once. Together, the top ten hold about 0.74% of the sample.

The germline V gene yields SGHVS for CDR1 and FQNEAQ for CDR2. Trimming accounts for 2 bases at V and 6 bases at J, while the number of junction bases matched to no gene is 7. The CDR3, from cysteine to phenylalanine, totals 15 residues. Only CDR3 DNA is held: 45 bases, read in frame from base 1. Each donor gave one peripheral blood draw, averaging approximately 110 mL, which was collected into heparinised tubes. A BD FACSAria II was used to sort naive, central memory, regulatory and stem cell-like memory CD4+ T cells with a panel that included CD45RO, CCR7, CD25, CD127, CD95 and CD27. All sorted populations exceeded 95% purity. PBMCs were separated immediately by Lymphoprep density gradient centrifugation and were stained directly, without being cultured. So that batch effects would be minimized, each experiment stained and sorted samples in pairs, pairing one healthy donor with one patient. As to this clone: No antigen is known for it. One base away there is no much larger clone; base qualities are not given.

This receptor was taken from a man aged 30 to 39 with type 1 diabetes. The rearranged segments are TRBV7-8 and TRBJ1-3; TRBD1 agrees with 7 junctional bases. The sample consisted of central memory CD4+ T cells from blood. The DNA reads as follows: TGTGCCAGCAGCTTATCAGGGGGGTTTTTAAACACCATATATTTT. It is translated as CASSLSGGFLNTIYF.